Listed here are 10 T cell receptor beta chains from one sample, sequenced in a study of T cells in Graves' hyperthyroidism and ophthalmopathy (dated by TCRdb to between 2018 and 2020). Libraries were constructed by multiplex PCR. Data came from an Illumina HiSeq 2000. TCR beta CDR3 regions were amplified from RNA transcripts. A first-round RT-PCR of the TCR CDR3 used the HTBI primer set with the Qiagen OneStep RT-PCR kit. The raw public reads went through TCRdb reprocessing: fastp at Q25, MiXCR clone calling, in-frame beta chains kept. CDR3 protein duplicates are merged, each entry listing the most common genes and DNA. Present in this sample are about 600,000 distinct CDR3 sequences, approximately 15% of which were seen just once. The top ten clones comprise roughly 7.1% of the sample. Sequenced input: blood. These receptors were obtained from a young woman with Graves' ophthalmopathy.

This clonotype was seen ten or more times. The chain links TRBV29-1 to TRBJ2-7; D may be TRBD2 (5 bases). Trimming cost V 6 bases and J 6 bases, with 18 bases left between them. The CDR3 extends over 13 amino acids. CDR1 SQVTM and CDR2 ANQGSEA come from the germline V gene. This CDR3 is CSVTDTSSLEQYF. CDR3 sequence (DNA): TGCAGCGTGACGGATACCTCTAGCCTCGAGCAGTACTTC.

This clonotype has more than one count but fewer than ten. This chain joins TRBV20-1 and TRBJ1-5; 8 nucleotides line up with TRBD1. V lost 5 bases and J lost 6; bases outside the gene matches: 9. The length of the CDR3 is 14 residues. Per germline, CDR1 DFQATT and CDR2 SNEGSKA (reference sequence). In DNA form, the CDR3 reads TGCAGTGCTGCACAGGGGGGGTCCGTTCAGCCCCAGCATTTT. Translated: CSAAQGGSVQPQHF.

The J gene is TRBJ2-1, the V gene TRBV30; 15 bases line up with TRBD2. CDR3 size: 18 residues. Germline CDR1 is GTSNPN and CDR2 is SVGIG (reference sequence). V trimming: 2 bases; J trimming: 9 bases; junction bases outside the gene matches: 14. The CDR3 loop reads CAWSPRTSGRARVGEQFF. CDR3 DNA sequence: TGTGCCTGGAGTCCACGGACTAGCGGGAGGGCTCGCGTTGGTGAGCAGTTCTTC.

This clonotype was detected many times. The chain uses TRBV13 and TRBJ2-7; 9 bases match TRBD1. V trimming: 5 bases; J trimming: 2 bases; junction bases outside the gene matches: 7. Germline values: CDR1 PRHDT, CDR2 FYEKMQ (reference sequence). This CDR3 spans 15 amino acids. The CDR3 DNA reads TGTGCCAGCAGCAATCCGGGACAGGGAACCTACGAGCAGTACTTC. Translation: CASSNPGQGTYEQYF.

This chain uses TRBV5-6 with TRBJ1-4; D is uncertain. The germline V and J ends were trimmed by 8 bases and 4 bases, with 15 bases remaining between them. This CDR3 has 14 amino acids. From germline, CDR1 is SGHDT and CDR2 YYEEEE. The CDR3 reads CARSGPGLNEKLFF. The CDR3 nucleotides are TGTGCCAGAAGCGGGCCGGGCCTTAATGAAAAACTGTTTTTT.

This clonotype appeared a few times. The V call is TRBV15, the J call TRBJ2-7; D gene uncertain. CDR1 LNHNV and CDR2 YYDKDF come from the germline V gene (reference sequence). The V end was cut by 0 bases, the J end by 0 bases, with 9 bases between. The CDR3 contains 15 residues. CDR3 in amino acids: CATSREVHPSYEQYF. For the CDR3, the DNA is TGTGCCACCAGCAGAGAGGTTCACCCCTCCTACGAGCAGTACTTC.

CDR3 sequence reads: CSASSSGLAGAQQYF. The CDR3 DNA is TGCAGTGCCAGCAGCTCCGGACTAGCGGGAGCTCAGCAGTACTTC. The chain joins TRBV20-1 to TRBJ2-7; TRBD2 matches at 13 bases. The CDR3 spans 15 residues. With V trimmed by 6 bases and J by 8 bases, 13 bases remained unmatched. Germline loops: CDR1 DFQATT, CDR2 SNEGSKA (reference sequence).

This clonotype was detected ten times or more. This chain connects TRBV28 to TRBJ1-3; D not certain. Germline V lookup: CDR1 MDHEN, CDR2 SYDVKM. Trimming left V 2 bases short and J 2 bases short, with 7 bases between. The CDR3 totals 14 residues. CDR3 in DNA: TGTGCCAGCAGTTTAAGCTTAACTGGAAACACCATATATTTT. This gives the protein CASSLSLTGNTIYF.

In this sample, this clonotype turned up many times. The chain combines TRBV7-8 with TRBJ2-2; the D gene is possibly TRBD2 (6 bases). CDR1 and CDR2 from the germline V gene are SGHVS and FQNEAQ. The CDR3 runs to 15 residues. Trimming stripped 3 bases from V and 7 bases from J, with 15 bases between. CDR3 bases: TGTGCCAGCAGCTTGGGGGACGGGAGAGGCGGGGAGCTGTTTTTT. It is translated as CASSLGDGRGGELFF. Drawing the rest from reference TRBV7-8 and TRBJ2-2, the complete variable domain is GAGVSQSPRYKVAKRGQDVALRCDPISGHVSLFWYQQALGQGPEFLTYFQNEAQLDKSGLPSDRFFAERPEGSVSTLKIQRTQQEDSAVYLCASSLGDGRGGELFFGEGSRLTVL.

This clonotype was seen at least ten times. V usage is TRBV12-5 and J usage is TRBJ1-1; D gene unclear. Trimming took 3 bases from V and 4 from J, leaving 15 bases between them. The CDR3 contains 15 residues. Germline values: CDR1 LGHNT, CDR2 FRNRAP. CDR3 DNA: TGTGCTAGTGGTTTTGGTGTGGTGGATCTCACTGAAGCTTTCTTT. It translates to CASGFGVVDLTEAFF.